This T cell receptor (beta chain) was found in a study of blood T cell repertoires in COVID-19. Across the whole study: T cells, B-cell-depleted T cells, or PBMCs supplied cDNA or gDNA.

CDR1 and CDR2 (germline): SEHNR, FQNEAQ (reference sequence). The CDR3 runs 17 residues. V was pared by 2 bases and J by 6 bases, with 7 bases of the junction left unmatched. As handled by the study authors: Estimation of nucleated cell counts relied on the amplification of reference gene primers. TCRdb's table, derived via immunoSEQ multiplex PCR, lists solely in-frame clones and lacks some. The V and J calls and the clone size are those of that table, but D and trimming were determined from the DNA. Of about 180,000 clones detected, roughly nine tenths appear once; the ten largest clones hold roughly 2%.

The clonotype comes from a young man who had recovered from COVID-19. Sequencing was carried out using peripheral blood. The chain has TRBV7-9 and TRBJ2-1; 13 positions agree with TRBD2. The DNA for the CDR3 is TGTGCCAGCAGCTTAAGTGGGGGGACTAGCGGGACCAATGAGCAGTTCTTC. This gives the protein CASSLSGGTSGTNEQFF.